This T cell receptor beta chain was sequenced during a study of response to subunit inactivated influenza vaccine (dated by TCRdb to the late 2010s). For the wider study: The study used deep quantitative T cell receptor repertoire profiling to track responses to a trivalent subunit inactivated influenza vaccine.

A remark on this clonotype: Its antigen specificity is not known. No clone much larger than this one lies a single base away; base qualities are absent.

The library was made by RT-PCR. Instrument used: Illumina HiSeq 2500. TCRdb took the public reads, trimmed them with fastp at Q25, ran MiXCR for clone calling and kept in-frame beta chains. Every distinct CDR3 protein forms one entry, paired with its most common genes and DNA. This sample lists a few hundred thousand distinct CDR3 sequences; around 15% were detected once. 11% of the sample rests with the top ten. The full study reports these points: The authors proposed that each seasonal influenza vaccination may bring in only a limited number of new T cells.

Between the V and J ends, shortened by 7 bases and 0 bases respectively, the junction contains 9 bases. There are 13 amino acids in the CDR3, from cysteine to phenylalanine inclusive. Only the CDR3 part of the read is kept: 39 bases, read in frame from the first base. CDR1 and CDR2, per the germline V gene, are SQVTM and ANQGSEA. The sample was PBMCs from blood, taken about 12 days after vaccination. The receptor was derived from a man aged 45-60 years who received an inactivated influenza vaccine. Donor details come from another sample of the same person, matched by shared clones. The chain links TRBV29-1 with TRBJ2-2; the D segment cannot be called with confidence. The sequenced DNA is TGCAGCGCCTCTCCCGCGAACACCGGGGAGCTGTTTTTT. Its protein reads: CSASPANTGELFF.